A single sample is the source of the 19 T cell receptor beta chains below, sequenced in a study of control samples from healthy donors and cancer patients. Produced via immunoSEQ multiplex PCR; TCRdb's table is partial and in-frame only. Listed are roughly 200,000 clones; 2% to 2.5% falls within the top ten. The sample was blood. Receptor source: a woman aged 25 to 39 in good health.

The chain combines TRBV2 with TRBJ2-3; a weak D match, TRBD1 (5 bases). This CDR3 has 14 residues. Trimming cost V 4 bases and J 7 bases, with 15 bases left between them. Germline loops: CDR1 SNHLY, CDR2 FYNNEI. The CDR3 DNA is TGTGCCAGCAGTGGAGGACCTAGGGGATATACGCAGTATTTT. It encodes CASSGGPRGYTQYF.

The gene calls are TRBV19 and TRBJ1-5; 7 bases line up with TRBD1. This CDR3 spans 13 amino acids. Germline CDR1 reads LNHDA; CDR2 reads SQIVND (reference sequence). Losses at the gene ends were 5 bases for V and 7 bases for J; bases not matched to a gene: 5. CDR3 in DNA: TGTGCCAGTAGTGAGACAGGGCCCCAGCCCCAGCATTTT. Protein sequence: CASSETGPQPQHF.

J is TRBJ2-5 and V is TRBV3-1 (or the pseudogene TRBV3-2); D gene ambiguous. Trimming removed 0 bases from V and 7 bases from J, with 15 bases in between. In germline, CDR1 is LGHDT, CDR2 YNNKEL (reference sequence). The CDR3 contains 15 residues. The CDR3 here is CASSQDLPRVGTQYF. CDR3 in DNA: TGTGCCAGCAGCCAAGATCTCCCCAGAGTCGGGACCCAGTACTTC.

About this clone itself: Other nucleotide sequences from this sample produce the same CDR3. The CDR3: CASSQTGDGYTF. As DNA, the CDR3 is TGTGCCAGCAGCCAAACAGGGGACGGCTACACCTTC. The rearrangement joins TRBV3-1 (or the pseudogene TRBV3-2) to TRBJ1-2; TRBD1 matches at 7 bases. Per the germline V gene, CDR1 is LGHDT and CDR2 is YNNKEL (reference sequence). Trimming at V came to 2 bases and at J to 8 bases, leaving 2 bases not matched to a gene. This CDR3 is built from 12 residues.

The rearrangement joins TRBV28 to TRBJ1-3; 7 bases align to TRBD1. This CDR3 is 14 amino acids long. CDR1 and CDR2 from the germline V gene are MDHEN and SYDVKM. V gave up 6 bases and J gave up 2 bases; unmatched junction bases: 4. In nucleotides, the CDR3 is TGTGCCAGCAGAGCGACAGGGACTGGAAACACCATATATTTT. This translates into CASRATGTGNTIYF.

The CDR3 here is CASSQDSGSNQPQHF. The CDR3 DNA reads as TGCGCCAGCAGCCAAGATAGCGGGTCCAATCAGCCCCAGCATTTT. V gene TRBV4-1 combines with J gene TRBJ1-5, with unresolved D. V was shortened by 0 bases and J by 3 bases, with 9 bases between the two germline ends. The CDR3 spans 15 residues. Germline lookup yields CDR1 MGHRA and CDR2 YSYEKL.

The chain links TRBV12-5 to TRBJ2-3; D is undetermined. The germline V gene has CDR1 LGHNT and CDR2 FRNRAP. V dropped 1 base and J dropped 5 bases, with 7 bases sitting between them. The CDR3 spans 13 residues. CDR3: CASGLDRRDTQYF. CDR3 nucleotides: TGTGCTAGTGGTTTGGACAGACGAGATACGCAGTATTTT.

The chain uses TRBV7-6 and TRBJ1-6; 8 nucleotides agree with TRBD1. J lost 8 bases, V lost 1 base, and 7 bases had no gene match. This CDR3 has 16 amino acids. CDR1 and CDR2 (germline): SGHVS, FNYEAQ. In DNA, the CDR3 is TGTGCCAGCAGCTTAGGCAGGGGGCTGTCGTATTCACCCCTCCACTTT. Protein sequence: CASSLGRGLSYSPLHF.

The J gene is TRBJ2-2, the V gene TRBV28; D remains ambiguous. In germline, CDR1 is MDHEN, CDR2 SYDVKM. Between the trimmed V and J ends, which lost 6 bases and 5 bases, there was a span of 10 bases. This CDR3 has 13 amino acids. The CDR3, as DNA: TGTGCCAGCAGAATTGACCGGACCGGGGAGCTGTTTTTT. It encodes CASRIDRTGELFF.

The rearrangement joins TRBV5-4 to TRBJ1-5; D gene ambiguous. The V end was cut by 4 bases, the J end by 3 bases, with 8 bases between. The CDR3 runs to 13 residues. CDR1 and CDR2 from the germline V gene are SGHNT and YYREEE (reference sequence). This CDR3 is CASSLGPNQPQHF. Here the CDR3 DNA reads TGTGCCAGCAGCCTGGGTCCCAATCAGCCCCAGCATTTT. The variable domain in full, with the rest retrieved from reference TRBV5-4 and TRBJ1-5, is ETGVTQSPTHLIKTRGQQVTLRCSSQSGHNTVSWYQQALGQGPQFIFQYYREEENGRGNFPPRFSGLQFPNYSSELNVNALELDDSALYLCASSLGPNQPQHFGDGTRLSIL.

The chain combines TRBV19 with TRBJ1-1; TRBD1 might be the D (6 bases). The ends were cut back, 1 base at V and 1 base at J, with 13 bases in the middle. This CDR3 region has 16 residues. Germline assignment: CDR1 LNHDA and CDR2 SQIVND (reference sequence). CDR3: CASSIGSRGPNTEAFF. Written as DNA, the CDR3 is TGTGCCAGTAGTATAGGGAGCAGGGGCCCGAACACTGAAGCTTTCTTT. Combining the CDR3 with reference TRBV19 and TRBJ1-1 gives the whole variable domain DGGITQSPKYLFRKEGQNVTLSCEQNLNHDAMYWYRQDPGQGLRLIYYSQIVNDFQKGDIAEGYSVSREKKESFPLTVTSAQKNPTAFYLCASSIGSRGPNTEAFFGQGTRLTVV.

CDR3 in DNA: TGTGCCAGCATCCCCGGACATGGAGCTTTTGAAGCTTTCTTT. This sequence encodes CASIPGHGAFEAFF. This chain links TRBV6-5 with TRBJ1-1, with a possible D match to TRBD1 (5 bases). Per germline, CDR1 MNHEY and CDR2 SVGAGI. The ends were cut back, 7 bases at V and 7 bases at J, with 19 bases in the middle. The CDR3 loop spans 14 amino acids.

The gene calls are TRBV5-1 and TRBJ2-3; D is ambiguous. V was shortened by 5 bases and J by 0 bases, with 4 bases between the two germline ends. In germline, CDR1 is SGHRS, CDR2 YFSETQ. The CDR3 length is 12 residues. CDR3 loop: CASRYSTDTQYF. Here the CDR3 DNA reads TGCGCCAGCAGATACAGCACAGATACGCAGTATTTT.

This chain connects TRBV3-1 (or the pseudogene TRBV3-2) to TRBJ2-6, with D unresolved. The V gene lost 4 bases and the J gene lost 2 bases, with 9 bases spanning the gap. CDR3 size: 15 residues. The germline V gene encodes CDR1 LGHDT and CDR2 YNNKEL (reference sequence). CDR3 amino acids: CASSPSSAGANVLTF. The CDR3 coding sequence is TGTGCCAGCAGCCCCTCGAGTGCTGGGGCCAACGTCCTGACTTTC.

V gene TRBV27 combines with J gene TRBJ2-7; D not certain. The V end lost 9 bases, the J end lost 0 bases, and 15 bases lay between the germline ends. The V gene's germline CDR1 is MNHEY and CDR2 SMNVEV (reference sequence). There are 14 residues in the CDR3. DNA of the CDR3: TGTGCCAGTACCGTCCGGGCCGGCTCCTACGAGCAGTACTTC. Amino acids: CASTVRAGSYEQYF.

The rearrangement joins TRBV6-2 or TRBV6-3 to TRBJ1-2; weak D call: TRBD1 (5 bases). The CDR3 consists of 14 residues. V shed 2 bases and J shed 8 bases, with 15 bases lying between them. The V gene's germline CDR1 is MNHEY and CDR2 SVGEGT. CDR3 nucleotides: TGTGCCAGCAGTTACGGGGGACCCGCGGGAGGCTACACCTTC. This translates into CASSYGGPAGGYTF.

This chain links TRBV28 with TRBJ1-5; the D gene is possibly TRBD1 (5 bases). V dropped 3 bases and J dropped 5 bases, with 8 bases sitting between them. The CDR3 loop spans 13 amino acids. Germline V lookup: CDR1 MDHEN, CDR2 SYDVKM. CDR3 protein: CASSLLQDQPQHF. The DNA for the CDR3 is TGTGCCAGCAGTTTGTTACAGGATCAGCCCCAGCATTTT.

The rearrangement joins TRBV5-1 to TRBJ2-1; D unresolved. This CDR3 region has 13 residues. V lost 0 bases, J lost 9 bases, and 10 bases lay in between. The germline CDR1 and CDR2 sequences are SGHRS and YFSETQ. The CDR3 DNA sequence: TGCGCCAGCAGCTTGGCCGGTATAGGTGAGCAGTTCTTC. Protein sequence: CASSLAGIGEQFF. Drawing the rest from reference TRBV5-1 and TRBJ2-1, the complete variable domain is KAGVTQTPRYLIKTRGQQVTLSCSPISGHRSVSWYQQTPGQGLQFLFEYFSETQRNKGNFPGRFSGRQFSNSRSEMNVSTLELGDSALYLCASSLAGIGEQFFGPGTRLTVL.

The V gene is TRBV7-2, the J gene TRBJ1-2; D unresolved. Germline CDR1 and CDR2: SGHTA and FQGNSA. V dropped 3 bases and J dropped 8 bases, with 10 bases sitting between them. The CDR3 runs to 12 residues. CDR3 DNA: TGTGCCAGCAGCTTGTGGGCGCGCGGCTACACCTTC. Protein: CASSLWARGYTF.